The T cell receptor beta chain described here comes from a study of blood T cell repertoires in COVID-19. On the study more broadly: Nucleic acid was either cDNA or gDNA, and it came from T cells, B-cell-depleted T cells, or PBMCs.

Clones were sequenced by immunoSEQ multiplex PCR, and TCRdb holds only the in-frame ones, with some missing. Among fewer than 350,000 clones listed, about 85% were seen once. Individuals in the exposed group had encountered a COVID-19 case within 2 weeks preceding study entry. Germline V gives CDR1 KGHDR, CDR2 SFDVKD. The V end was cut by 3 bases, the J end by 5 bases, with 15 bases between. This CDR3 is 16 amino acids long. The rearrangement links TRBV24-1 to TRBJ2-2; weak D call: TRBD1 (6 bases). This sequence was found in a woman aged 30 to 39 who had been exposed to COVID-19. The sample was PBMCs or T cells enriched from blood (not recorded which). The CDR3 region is CATSDPTGSRTGELFF. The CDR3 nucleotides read TGTGCCACCAGTGATCCTACAGGGTCGCGGACCGGGGAGCTGTTTTTT.